The subject of this entry is one TCR beta chain. No antigen is known for it. This record comes from a study of cytomegalovirus exposure and HLA in healthy donors. Findings and caveats of the study: The authors confirmed in vitro that a few CMV-associated chains were specific for CMV antigens.

The ends lost 4 bases at V and 3 bases at J; junction bases unmatched: 6. Germline assignment: CDR1 MNHEY and CDR2 SVGAGI. This CDR3 has 14 residues. The PCR contained 60 Vbeta and 13 Jbeta primers. Generated by immunoSEQ multiplex PCR, the TCRdb table keeps only in-frame clones and is missing some. The table has some 110,000 clones, roughly 80% seen once. The sample consisted of PBMCs. This sequence joins TRBV6-5 and TRBJ2-7, with TRBD1 identical over 7 bases. This TCR was recovered from a woman in her 40s in good health and CMV-seropositive. CDR3 region: CASSSDRSSYEQYF. DNA of the CDR3: TGTGCCAGCAGTTCGGACAGGTCCAGCTACGAGCAGTACTTC.